Following are 3 T cell receptor beta chains from one sample sequenced in a study of spatial heterogeneity in lung cancer. Time point specified: sample taken at primary tumor resection. The study sequenced unsorted whole RNA from tumor, nontumor lung or frozen PBMC. TCRdb redid the calling of the 5' RACE reads with MiXCR, one entry per CDR3 protein. Among over 90,000 distinct CDR3 sequences, roughly 10% were seen once, and the ten largest hold around 7%. Sequences were derived from PBMCs, sampled at surgery. These receptors were collected from a male donor with early-stage non-small cell lung cancer.

V gene TRBV12-3 or TRBV12-4 combines with J gene TRBJ2-7; no clear D. Trimming shortened V by 6 bases and J by 1 base, and 10 bases separated the two germline ends. The CDR3 is 13 amino acids. The CDR3 DNA is TGTGCCAGCAGGGAAACTTTATCCTACGAGCAGTACTTC. This encodes CASRETLSYEQYF.

In its sample, this clonotype was seen a few times. The chain is built from TRBV5-1 and TRBJ1-2; weak D call: TRBD1 (5 bases). Between the trimmed V and J ends, which lost 4 bases and 2 bases, there was a span of 9 bases. From germline, CDR1 is SGHRS and CDR2 YFSETQ. CDR3 length equals 13 residues. CDR3 amino acids: CASSPGSNYGYTF. As DNA, the CDR3 is TGCGCCAGCAGCCCAGGGTCCAACTATGGCTACACCTTC.

This clonotype occurred many times. This chain links TRBV7-2 with TRBJ2-4; D might be TRBD1 (5 bases). The CDR3 spans 12 residues. Germline assignment: CDR1 SGHTA and CDR2 FQGNSA. Trimming cost V 2 bases and J 6 bases, with 5 bases left between them. The CDR3 nucleotides are TGTGCCAGCAGCTTACAGGGAAACATTCAGTACTTC. This translates into CASSLQGNIQYF.